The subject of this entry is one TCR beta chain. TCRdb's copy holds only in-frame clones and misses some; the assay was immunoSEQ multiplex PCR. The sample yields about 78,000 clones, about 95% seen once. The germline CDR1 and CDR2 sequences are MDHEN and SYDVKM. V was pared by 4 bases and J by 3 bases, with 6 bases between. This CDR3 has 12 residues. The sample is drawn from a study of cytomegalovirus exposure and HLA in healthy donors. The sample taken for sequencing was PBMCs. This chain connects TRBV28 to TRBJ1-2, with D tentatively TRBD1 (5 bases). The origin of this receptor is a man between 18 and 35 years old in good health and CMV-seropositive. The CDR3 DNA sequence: TGTGCCAGCAGTTCGGGGGACTATGGCTACACCTTC. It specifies CASSSGDYGYTF.